These 6 T cell receptor beta chains originate from one sample sequenced in a study of T cells in Graves' hyperthyroidism and ophthalmopathy. It was RNA transcripts that yielded the amplified TCR beta CDR3 regions. When the TCR CDR3 underwent first-round RT-PCR, the HTBI primer set was used. TCRdb ran MiXCR on the multiplex PCR reads and lists one entry per CDR3 protein. The profile shows about 570,000 distinct CDR3 sequences, roughly 50% of them singletons. The source material was peripheral blood or thyroid tissue (not recorded which). These TCRs come from an adult woman with Graves' disease, either hyperthyroidism or ophthalmopathy (not recorded which).

This clonotype was seen ten or more times. This rearrangement joins TRBV5-1 to TRBJ2-5; 8 positions match TRBD1. Germline V gene data show CDR1 as SGHRS and CDR2 as YFSETQ. This CDR3 spans 16 amino acids. Trimming removed 0 bases from V and 2 bases from J; junction bases left unmatched: 6. The CDR3 nucleotides read TGCGCCAGCAGCTTGGAGGCAGGGGGCGGGCAAGAGACCCAGTACTTC. Translation: CASSLEAGGGQETQYF.

The chain joins TRBV25-1 to TRBJ1-4; D is unresolved. Trimming pared 1 base from V and 4 bases from J, leaving 10 bases between. This CDR3 is built from 15 residues. Germline CDR1 MGHDK, CDR2 SYGVNS. The CDR3 DNA reads as TGTGCCAGCAGTGAATTGAGAGGGAATAATGAAAAACTGTTTTTT. The encoded protein is CASSELRGNNEKLFF.

This rearrangement joins TRBV2 to TRBJ1-4; weak D call: TRBD1 (5 bases). The CDR3 runs to 14 residues. The germline V and J ends were trimmed by 9 bases and 0 bases, with 11 bases remaining between them. Per the germline V gene, CDR1 is SNHLY and CDR2 is FYNNEI. CDR3: CASMEGATNEKLFF. Written as DNA, the CDR3 is TGTGCCAGTATGGAAGGGGCAACTAATGAAAAACTGTTTTTT. Together with reference TRBV2 and TRBJ1-4, the CDR3 gives the full variable domain: EPEVTQTPSHQVTQMGQEVILRCVPISNHLYFYWYRQILGQKVEFLVSFYNNEISEKSEIFDDQFSVERPDGSNFTLKIRSTKLEDSAMYFCASMEGATNEKLFFGSGTQLSVL.

This chain joins TRBV29-1 and TRBJ2-5, with TRBD2 matching over 11 bases. The CDR3 is made up of 12 amino acids. Germline loops: CDR1 SQVTM, CDR2 ANQGSEA. CDR3 coding DNA: TGCAGTTTTGCTAGCGGGAGGAAGACCCAGTACTTC. It encodes CSFASGRKTQYF.

The gene calls are TRBV5-1 and TRBJ2-7; 9 nucleotides line up with TRBD1. This CDR3 region has 15 residues. With V trimmed by 0 bases and J by 3 bases, 4 bases remained unmatched. CDR1 SGHRS and CDR2 YFSETQ come from the germline V gene. CDR3 coding DNA: TGCGCCAGCAGCTTGGCCCTGGGACAGGGCTACGAGCAGTACTTC. Translated: CASSLALGQGYEQYF.

This clonotype was recorded at least ten times. The V and J genes are TRBV7-3 and TRBJ1-1, with unresolved D. Trimming removed 0 bases at V and 8 bases at J, with 10 bases between. This CDR3 has 13 residues. The germline V gene encodes CDR1 SGHTA and CDR2 FQGTGA. The chain's CDR3 is CASSLTFGEEAFF. CDR3 bases: TGTGCCAGCAGCTTAACGTTCGGAGAGGAAGCTTTCTTT.